This TCR beta chain derives from a study of blood T cell repertoires in COVID-19. About the study: T cells, B-cell-depleted T cells, or PBMCs provided the cDNA or gDNA that served as material.

CDR3 length equals 14 residues. Germline V gene data show CDR1 as MNHEY and CDR2 as SMNVEV (reference sequence). V lost 1 base and J 0 bases, leaving 6 bases between the germline ends. In the original workflow: Cell counts per sample came from amplifying reference gene primers. Assay used: immunoSEQ multiplex PCR; TCRdb lists only in-frame clones, some missing. V and J calls plus clone size are reproduced from that table; the DNA served to infer D and trimming. The table includes about 200,000 clones, roughly 85% detected once. This chain uses TRBV27 with TRBJ1-1, with D tentatively TRBD1 (6 bases). This TCR was sampled from a woman of 80 years or more with acute or convalescent COVID-19. Material for sequencing was peripheral blood. The CDR3 protein is CASSLYRVNTEAFF. The CDR3 DNA reads as TGTGCCAGCAGTTTATACAGGGTGAACACTGAAGCTTTCTTT.